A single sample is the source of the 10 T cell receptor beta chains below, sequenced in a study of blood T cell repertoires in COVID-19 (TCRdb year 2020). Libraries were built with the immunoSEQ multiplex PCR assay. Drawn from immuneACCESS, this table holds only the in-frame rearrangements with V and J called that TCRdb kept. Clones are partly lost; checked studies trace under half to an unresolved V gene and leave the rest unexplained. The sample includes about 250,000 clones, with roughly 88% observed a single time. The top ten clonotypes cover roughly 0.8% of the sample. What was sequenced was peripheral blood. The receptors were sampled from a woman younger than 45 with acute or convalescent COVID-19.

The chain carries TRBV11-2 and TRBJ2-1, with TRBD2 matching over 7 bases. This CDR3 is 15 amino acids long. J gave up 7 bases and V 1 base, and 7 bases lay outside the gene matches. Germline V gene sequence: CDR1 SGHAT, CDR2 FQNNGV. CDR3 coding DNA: TGTGCCAGCAGCTTAGGTGCGGGAGTAAAAAATGAGCAGTTCTTC. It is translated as CASSLGAGVKNEQFF.

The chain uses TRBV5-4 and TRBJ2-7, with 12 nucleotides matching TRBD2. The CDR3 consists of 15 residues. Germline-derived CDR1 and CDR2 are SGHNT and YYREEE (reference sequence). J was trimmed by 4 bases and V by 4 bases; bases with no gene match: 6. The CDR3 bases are TGTGCCAGCAGCAATGGACTAGCGGGAATTTACGAGCAGTACTTC. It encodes CASSNGLAGIYEQYF. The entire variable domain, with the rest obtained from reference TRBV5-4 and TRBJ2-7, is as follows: ETGVTQSPTHLIKTRGQQVTLRCSSQSGHNTVSWYQQALGQGPQFIFQYYREEENGRGNFPPRFSGLQFPNYSSELNVNALELDDSALYLCASSNGLAGIYEQYFGPGTRLTVT.

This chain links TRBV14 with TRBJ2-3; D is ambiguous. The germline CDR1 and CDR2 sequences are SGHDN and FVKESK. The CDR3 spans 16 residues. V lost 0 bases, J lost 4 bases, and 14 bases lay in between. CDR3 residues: CASSQDLSGSADTQYF. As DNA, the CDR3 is TGTGCCAGCAGCCAAGATCTTTCGGGTTCCGCAGATACGCAGTATTTT.

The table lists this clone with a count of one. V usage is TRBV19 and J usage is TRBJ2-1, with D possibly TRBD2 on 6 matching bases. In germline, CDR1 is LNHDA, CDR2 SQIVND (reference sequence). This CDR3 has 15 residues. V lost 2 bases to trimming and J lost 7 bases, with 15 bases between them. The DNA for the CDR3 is TGTGCCAGTAGTATAAAAATTGGAGGGCGAAATGAGCAGTTCTTC. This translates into CASSIKIGGRNEQFF.

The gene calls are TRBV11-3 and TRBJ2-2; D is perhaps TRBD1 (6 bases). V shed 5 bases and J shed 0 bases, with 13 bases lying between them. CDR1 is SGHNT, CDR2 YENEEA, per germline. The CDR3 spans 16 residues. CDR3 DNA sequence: TGTGCCAGCAGCGTCCAGGGGCCTCCGAACACCGGGGAGCTGTTTTTT. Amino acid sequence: CASSVQGPPNTGELFF.

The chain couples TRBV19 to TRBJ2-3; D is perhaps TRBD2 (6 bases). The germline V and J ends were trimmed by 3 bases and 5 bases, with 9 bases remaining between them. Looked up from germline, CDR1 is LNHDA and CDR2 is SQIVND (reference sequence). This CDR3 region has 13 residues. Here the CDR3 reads CASSIGSIDTQYF. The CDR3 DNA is TGTGCCAGTAGTATCGGGAGTATAGATACGCAGTATTTT.

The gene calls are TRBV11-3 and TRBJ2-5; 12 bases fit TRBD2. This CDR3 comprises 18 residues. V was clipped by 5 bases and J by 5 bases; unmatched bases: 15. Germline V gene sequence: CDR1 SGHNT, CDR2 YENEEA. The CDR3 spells CASSPIRASGRAVETQYF. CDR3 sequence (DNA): TGTGCCAGCAGCCCAATCCGAGCTAGCGGGAGGGCCGTGGAGACCCAGTACTTC.

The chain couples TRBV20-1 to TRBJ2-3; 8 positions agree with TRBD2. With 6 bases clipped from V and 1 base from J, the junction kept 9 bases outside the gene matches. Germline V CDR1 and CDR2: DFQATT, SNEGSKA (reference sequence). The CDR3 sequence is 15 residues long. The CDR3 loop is CSASLLAVGTDTQYF. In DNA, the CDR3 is TGCAGTGCCAGTTTACTAGCGGTGGGCACAGATACGCAGTATTTT.

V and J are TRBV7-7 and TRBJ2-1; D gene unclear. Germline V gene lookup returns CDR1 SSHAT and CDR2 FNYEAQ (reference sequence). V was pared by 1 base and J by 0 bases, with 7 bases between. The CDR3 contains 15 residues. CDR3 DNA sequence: TGTGCCAGCAGCTTAGGTTTCAGCTCCTACAATGAGCAGTTCTTC. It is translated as CASSLGFSSYNEQFF.

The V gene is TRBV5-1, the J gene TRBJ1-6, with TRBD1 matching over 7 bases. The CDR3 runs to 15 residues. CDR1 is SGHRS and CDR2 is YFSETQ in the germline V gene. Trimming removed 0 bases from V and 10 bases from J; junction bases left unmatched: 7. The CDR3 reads CASSLAATGSSPLHF. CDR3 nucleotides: TGCGCCAGCAGCTTGGCCGCGACAGGGTCCTCACCCCTCCACTTT.